Detailed here is one T cell receptor (beta chain). Donors were grouped by their self-reported clinical history. CDR3 length equals 14 residues. Germline-derived CDR1 and CDR2 are DFQATT and SNEGSKA (reference sequence). V lost 3 bases to trimming and J lost 7 bases; unmatched junction nucleotides: 12. This record belongs to a study of blood T cell repertoires in COVID-19. Study context: Two negative PCRs, clearance, or symptom resolution characterized the recovered Cohort 3 donors. Samples of COVID-19 (acute and convalescent) were obtained from the United States, Italy and Spain. T cells, B-cell-depleted T cells, or PBMCs provided the cDNA or gDNA that served as material.

Generated by immunoSEQ multiplex PCR, the TCRdb table keeps only in-frame clones and is missing some. The sample gives about 210,000 clones, roughly 84% of which show up once; about 7% is in the top ten. This clonotype was obtained from a man aged 30 to 45 in a cohort exposed to, infected with or recovered from COVID-19 (not recorded which). The chain joins TRBV20-1 to TRBJ2-7; 7 nucleotides align to TRBD2. Sequencing used PBMCs or T cells enriched from blood (not recorded which). The CDR3 region is CSASKAGETREQYF. For the CDR3, the DNA is TGCAGTGCTAGTAAGGCGGGAGAGACGCGGGAGCAGTACTTC.